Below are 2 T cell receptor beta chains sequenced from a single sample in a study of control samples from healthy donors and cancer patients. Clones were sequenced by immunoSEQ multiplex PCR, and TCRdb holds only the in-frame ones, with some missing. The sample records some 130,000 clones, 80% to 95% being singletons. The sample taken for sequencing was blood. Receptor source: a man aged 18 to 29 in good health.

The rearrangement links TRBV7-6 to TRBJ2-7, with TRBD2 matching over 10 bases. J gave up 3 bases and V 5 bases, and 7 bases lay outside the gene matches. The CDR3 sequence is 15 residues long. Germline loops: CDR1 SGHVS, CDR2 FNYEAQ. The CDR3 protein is CASSPRTSGYYEQYF. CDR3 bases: TGTGCCAGCAGCCCCCGGACTAGCGGATACTACGAGCAGTACTTC. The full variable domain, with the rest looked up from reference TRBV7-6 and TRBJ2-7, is GAGVSQSPRYKVTKRGQDVALRCDPISGHVSLYWYRQALGQGPEFLTYFNYEAQQDKSGLPNDRFSAERPEGSISTLTIQRTEQRDSAMYRCASSPRTSGYYEQYFGPGTRLTVT.

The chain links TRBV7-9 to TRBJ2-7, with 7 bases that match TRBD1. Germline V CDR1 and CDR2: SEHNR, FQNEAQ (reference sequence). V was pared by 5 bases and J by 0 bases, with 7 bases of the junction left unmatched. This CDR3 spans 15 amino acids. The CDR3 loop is CASSQYRDSSYEQYF. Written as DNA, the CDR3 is TGTGCCAGCAGCCAATACCGGGACAGCTCCTACGAGCAGTACTTC.